The T cell receptor beta chain under discussion was sequenced for a study of vaccination effects on CD4 cells after COVID-19 (dated by TCRdb to 2021 to 2024). Broadly, across the study: Across the study, the median time from the second dose to post-vaccine sampling was 72 days (range 14 to 241). Cultures from other donors in the study were sequenced with the Oncomine TCR Beta short-read assay on an Illumina iSeq 100. The full study included around nine COVID-19 convalescent patients and several SARS-CoV-2-naive healthy vaccine recipients. In both COVID-19 convalescent patients and infection-naive vaccine recipients, the study compared SARS-CoV-2 spike-specific CD4+ TCR repertoires from before mRNA vaccination with those from after it.

The trim is 10 bases for V and 0 bases for J, with a gap of 12 bases between the germline ends. The CDR3 numbers 14 residues from cysteine through phenylalanine. The CDR3 DNA has 42 bases and is translated from base 1. Per the germline V gene, SGHTA is the CDR1 and FQGTGA is the CDR2. The paper's findings and limits, for the study overall: In healthy vaccine recipients, vaccine-induced clones were almost all SARS-CoV-2 mono-reactive, with only 1 of 255 cross-reactive with common cold coronaviruses. Clones induced by infection and clones induced by vaccination both contracted markedly at late timepoints after vaccination, which fits with T cell responses waning over time. The study was limited by a small number of convalescent patients and lacked early post-infection timepoints.

Receptor libraries were prepared by the immunoSEQ multiplex PCR assay. TCR beta CDR3 sequencing was performed on DNA from the cultured, isolated CD4+ T cells. The authors processed their data as follows. Non-productive TCR sequences were discarded, and reads were trimmed to the CDR3 region, with only CDR3s of 7 or more amino acids retained. The MANAFEST web app was used to pick out antigen-specific clonotypes by comparing their expansion in peptide wells with that in reference cultures. To count as positive, a clone had to show expansion at FDR<0.05 compared with the reference and with all other wells, an odds ratio above 5, and a frequency above 0.1% in two replicate wells. Cross-reactive clonotypes were defined as significantly expanded in SARS-CoV-2 spike wells and in at least one common cold coronavirus spike condition. Levenshtein distance calculated with the stringdist R package was used to assess CDR3 similarity, and unrooted trees were constructed with ape in R 3.6.1. The table was pulled from immuneACCESS by TCRdb, which kept in-frame rearrangements only. Such tables lose some clones; where checked, under half of the loss comes from unresolved V genes, and the rest has no known cause. From that table come the V and J calls and clone size; the DNA was used to work out D and trimming. The sample has about 81,000 clones on record, roughly 80% of them singletons. The ten largest clones represent around 1% of the sample.

In the ViraFEST assay, PBMC were stimulated with viral peptide pools, and antigen-specific CD4+ T cell clonotypes were then identified by expansion using TCR sequencing. After approximately eleven days of culture, CD4+ T cells were isolated with the EasySep CD4+ T cell isolation kit. Participants received two doses of either the BNT162b2 or the mRNA-1273 mRNA SARS-CoV-2 vaccine. None of the healthy vaccine recipients had a prior SARS-CoV-2 infection, which was confirmed by nucleocapsid antibody tests that came back negative both before and after vaccination. Two million PBMC per well were cultured with around 10 ug/ml peptides in IMDM containing 5% human AB serum, around 10 IU/ml IL-2 and gentamicin. On days 3 and 7, half of the culture medium was replaced with fresh IL-2-containing medium. Unless otherwise noted, each peptide stimulation condition was cultured in triplicate wells. PBMC were separated from whole blood using Ficoll-Paque Plus gradient centrifugation and were then either cryopreserved at -140C or used fresh. The overlapping peptide pools covered the spike proteins of SARS-CoV-2 and of the common cold coronaviruses HCoV-NL63, HCoV-OC43 and HCoV-229E. The QIAamp micro DNA kit was used to extract genomic DNA from the cultured CD4+ T cells.

For this clone: Its antigen remains unidentified. No much larger clonotype is one base removed from it; base qualities were not supplied.

This receptor was obtained from a human donor who received a COVID-19 vaccine. Recombination joined TRBV7-3 with TRBJ2-2, with the D assignment possibly TRBD1 or TRBD2, given 5 matching bases for each. The specimen comprised CD4+ T cells from PBMCs cultured with HCoV-OC43 spike peptides, sampled after COVID-19 vaccination. The sample's cell subset or site, from its label and the paper: HCoV-OC43 spike overlapping peptide pool stimulation. DNA sequence: TGTGCCACAACCCCGGGACCGAACACCGGGGAGCTGTTTTTT. Its product reads: CATTPGPNTGELFF.